Described below is a single T cell receptor (beta chain) sequence and its context. No antigen is known for it. Here immunoSEQ multiplex PCR was the method, and the copy in TCRdb shows in-frame clones only, minus some. This table has about 160,000 clones, 95% to 97% appearing once. V lost 1 base and J 5 bases, leaving 17 bases between the germline ends. The germline gives CDR1 MGHDK, CDR2 SYGVNS. There are 17 residues in the CDR3. The sample belongs to a study of cytomegalovirus exposure and HLA in healthy donors. Study-level background: Per a later analysis, the roughly 690 first-cohort and approximately 120 validation repertoires shared one platform.

General study findings and limits: The study found most TCR sequences rare, yet found some public TCRs in many donors. Specificity for CMV antigens was confirmed in vitro for a few of the CMV-associated chains. A list of 164 TCR beta chains associated with cytomegalovirus was given.

This chain links TRBV25-1 with TRBJ1-4; D is perhaps TRBD1 (5 bases). Sequenced input: PBMCs. This TCR derives from a woman under 30 in good health and CMV-seronegative. Here the CDR3 reads CASSEFRVDGRNEKLFF. Written as DNA, the CDR3 is TGTGCCAGCAGTGAATTCAGGGTGGACGGGAGAAATGAAAAACTGTTTTTT.